This entry lists 2 T cell receptor beta chains sequenced from one sample in a study of T cell responses to AZD1222 COVID-19 vaccine. The data were produced by immunoSEQ multiplex PCR, yet TCRdb's version contains in-frame clones alone and is incomplete. This repertoire shows about 140,000 clones, roughly 92% found once; its top ten account for 3.5% to 4.5%. The input for sequencing was peripheral blood, taken 28 days after the second AZD1222 dose. These receptors originate from an adult who received the AZD1222 COVID-19 vaccine.

V usage is TRBV15 and J usage is TRBJ2-7; 9 bases are shared with TRBD1. This CDR3 is 14 amino acids long. Germline CDR1 is LNHNV and CDR2 is YYDKDF (reference sequence). The junction had 5 bases not matched to a gene; V was cut back by 3 bases and J by 5 bases. Written as DNA, the CDR3 is TGTGCCACCAGCAGGCGGACAGGGGCCGACGAGCAGTACTTC. Residues: CATSRRTGADEQYF.

The CDR3 sequence is CASSVEGPSVLTDTQYF. The DNA of the CDR3 is TGTGCCAGCAGCGTTGAGGGGCCCTCTGTACTCACAGATACGCAGTATTTT. The chain carries TRBV9 and TRBJ2-3; D possibly matches TRBD1 or TRBD2 (5 bases each). The germline V and J ends were trimmed by 2 bases and 2 bases, with 18 bases remaining between them. The CDR3 length is 17 residues. Germline V gene sequence: CDR1 SGDLS, CDR2 YYNGEE.